The sequence of this T cell receptor (beta chain) was determined in a study of T cell responses to AZD1222 COVID-19 vaccine. Sequencing was performed with immunoSEQ multiplex PCR; in TCRdb, only in-frame clones are kept and a portion is missing. The repertoire has 200,000 to 250,000 clones, about 94% of them found once; the top ten carry about 1.5%. CDR1 MNHNS and CDR2 SASEGT come from the germline V gene. The CDR3 covers 14 residues. The V segment lost 2 bases and the J segment 4 bases; nucleotides outside the gene matches: 4. Remarks on this clone: The antigen is undetermined.

Whole-study results and caveats: Variant regions that are unmutated are reportedly the target of nearly half of spike-specific TCRs. Donors were largely white British and mainly female; clonal diversity was possibly underestimated.

This sequence joins TRBV6-1 and TRBJ1-1; 7 bases agree with TRBD1. This sequence originates from an adult who received the MenACWY meningococcal vaccine as a control. Here the sequenced sample was peripheral blood, taken 28 days after the second dose of the MenACWY control vaccine. The CDR3 reads CASSEHRGVTEAFF. The CDR3 DNA reads as TGTGCCAGCAGTGAACACAGGGGAGTCACTGAAGCTTTCTTT.